These 26 T cell receptor beta chains share one sample of origin, sequenced in a study of technical replicates of blood from a handful of donors. The table came from immunoSEQ multiplex PCR; TCRdb's copy has only in-frame clones and leaves some out. The sample yields about 80,000 clones, 98% seen once. Sequenced material: T cells isolated from PBMCs. These receptors were taken from a human donor in good health.

This sequence joins TRBV5-1 and TRBJ2-3; TRBD2 matches 11 bases. This CDR3 spans 14 amino acids. CDR1 and CDR2 from the germline V gene are SGHRS and YFSETQ. V shed 5 bases and J 9 bases; nucleotides not matched to a gene: 8. The CDR3 nucleotides are TGCGCCAGCAGTACGACTAGCGGGAAAGGAACGCAGTATTTT. It translates to CASSTTSGKGTQYF.

A single count supports this clone. The CDR3: CASSLDLPSSGANTGELFF. CDR3 DNA: TGTGCCAGCAGCTTAGATCTCCCCTCCAGCGGGGCGAACACCGGGGAGCTGTTTTTT. The chain recombines TRBV11-2 with TRBJ2-2; 7 bases agree with TRBD2. The V segment lost 0 bases and the J segment 0 bases; nucleotides outside the gene matches: 10. Germline assignment: CDR1 SGHAT and CDR2 FQNNGV. This CDR3 region has 19 residues.

The rearrangement uses TRBV5-5 and TRBJ2-7, with D maybe TRBD1 (6 bases). The CDR3 consists of 13 residues. V dropped 2 bases and J dropped 5 bases, with 11 bases sitting between them. Germline CDR1 and CDR2: SGHKS and YYEKEE (reference sequence). CDR3 region: CASSFGQNHEQYF. For the CDR3, the DNA is TGTGCCAGCAGCTTCGGACAGAACCACGAGCAGTACTTC.

V usage is TRBV7-9 and J usage is TRBJ2-1; D is ambiguous. CDR1 is SEHNR, CDR2 FQNEAQ, per germline (reference sequence). Deletions cut 1 base from V and 6 bases from J, with 4 bases between. The CDR3 runs 12 residues. DNA of the CDR3: TGTGCCAGCAGCTTAGTTCGCAATGAGCAGTTCTTC. This codes for CASSLVRNEQFF.

This sequence joins TRBV5-4 and TRBJ2-5; D may be TRBD1 (5 bases). V lost 1 base and J lost 2, with 9 bases in between. This CDR3 spans 14 amino acids. Germline values: CDR1 SGHNT, CDR2 YYREEE (reference sequence). CDR3 amino acids: CASSLPGIQETQYF. The DNA of the CDR3 is TGTGCCAGCAGCTTGCCAGGGATTCAAGAGACCCAGTACTTC.

The rearrangement links TRBV2 to TRBJ2-1; 8 bases fit TRBD1. The V segment lost 11 bases and the J segment 5 bases; nucleotides outside the gene matches: 8. From germline, CDR1 is SNHLY and CDR2 FYNNEI. CDR3 length: 13 residues. The CDR3 nucleotides read TGTGCCGACGGACAGGGATTGAACAATGAGCAGTTCTTC. Amino acids: CADGQGLNNEQFF.

The J gene is TRBJ1-2, the V gene TRBV5-4; 7 bases align to TRBD1. The CDR3 length is 16 residues. In germline, CDR1 is SGHNT, CDR2 YYREEE (reference sequence). V trimming: 2 bases; J trimming: 4 bases; junction bases outside the gene matches: 11. The CDR3 DNA is TGTGCCAGCAGCTTTGTTTTCCGACAGGGAGCCTATGGCTACACCTTC. This gives the protein CASSFVFRQGAYGYTF.

The V call is TRBV25-1, the J call TRBJ1-2; TRBD1 matches 10 bases. The ends lost 8 bases at V and 4 bases at J; junction bases unmatched: 4. Looked up from germline, CDR1 is MGHDK and CDR2 is SYGVNS. The CDR3 length is 13 residues. CDR3 amino acids: CASSGQGFYGYTF. CDR3 DNA: TGTGCCAGCTCGGGACAGGGGTTCTATGGCTACACCTTC.

This clone is a singleton in its sample. The chain couples TRBV19 to TRBJ1-2; D gene unclear. There are 17 residues in the CDR3. The V gene lost 0 bases and the J gene lost 0 bases, with 14 bases spanning the gap. The germline gives CDR1 LNHDA, CDR2 SQIVND (reference sequence). CDR3 sequence reads: CASSIDGEGAANYGYTF. DNA of the CDR3: TGTGCCAGTAGTATAGATGGGGAGGGCGCAGCTAACTATGGCTACACCTTC.

The rearrangement links TRBV2 to TRBJ2-7, with TRBD1 as a possible D gene (6 bases). Germline V gene sequence: CDR1 SNHLY, CDR2 FYNNEI. Between the trimmed V and J ends, which lost 6 bases and 5 bases, there was a span of 17 bases. The CDR3 sequence is 14 residues long. The CDR3 spells CASSSRGSGDEQYF. The CDR3, as DNA: TGTGCCAGCAGCTCGAGGGGTTCAGGGGACGAGCAGTACTTC. The full variable domain, its missing parts supplied by reference TRBV2 and TRBJ2-7, is EPEVTQTPSHQVTQMGQEVILRCVPISNHLYFYWYRQILGQKVEFLVSFYNNEISEKSEIFDDQFSVERPDGSNFTLKIRSTKLEDSAMYFCASSSRGSGDEQYFGPGTRLTVT.

The chain links TRBV11-3 to TRBJ1-1; 10 bases are a match to TRBD1. Germline V CDR1 and CDR2: SGHNT, YENEEA. CDR3 length: 19 amino acids. Trimming at V came to 5 bases and at J to 5 bases, leaving 20 bases not matched to a gene. The CDR3 protein is CASSPPGWDRGGLWTEAFF. In DNA, the CDR3 is TGTGCCAGCAGCCCCCCCGGTTGGGACAGGGGCGGGTTATGGACTGAAGCTTTCTTT. Filled out from reference TRBV11-3 and TRBJ1-1, the complete variable domain reads EAGVVQSPRYKIIEKKQPVAFWCNPISGHNTLYWYLQNLGQGPELLIRYENEEAVDDSQLPKDRFSAERLKGVDSTLKIQPAELGDSAVYLCASSPPGWDRGGLWTEAFFGQGTRLTVV.

V gene TRBV6-6 combines with J gene TRBJ2-5; 11 nucleotides line up with TRBD2. Losses at the gene ends were 1 base for V and 4 bases for J; bases not matched to a gene: 2. This CDR3 has 15 amino acids. The germline V gene encodes CDR1 MNHNY and CDR2 SVGAGI (reference sequence). As DNA, the CDR3 is TGTGCCAGCAGTTACTTTAGCGGGAGGGGAGAGACCCAGTACTTC. Residues: CASSYFSGRGETQYF.

In its sample, this clone was seen a few times. The chain recombines TRBV6-5 with TRBJ1-1; 9 bases line up with TRBD1. Germline CDR1 reads MNHEY; CDR2 reads SVGAGI. The CDR3 has 13 residues. The trim removed 3 bases at V and 8 bases at J, leaving 4 bases unmatched. CDR3 in amino acids: CASSYYGTGEAFF. The CDR3 nucleotides read TGTGCCAGCAGTTATTACGGGACAGGGGAAGCTTTCTTT.

The chain joins TRBV11-3 to TRBJ1-1, with D possibly matching TRBD1 (5 bases). CDR3 length: 15 amino acids. Trimming shortened V by 0 bases and J by 1 base, and 9 bases separated the two germline ends. Germline CDR1 reads SGHNT; CDR2 reads YENEEA. The CDR3 bases are TGTGCCAGCAGCTTAGATCAAGGACAGAACACTGAAGCTTTCTTT. Its protein product is CASSLDQGQNTEAFF.

The rearrangement links TRBV28 to TRBJ1-1; D remains unclear. With 5 bases removed from V and 4 bases from J, the gap between germline ends came to 8 bases. The CDR3 loop spans 12 amino acids. Germline lookup yields CDR1 MDHEN and CDR2 SYDVKM. CDR3 DNA: TGTGCCAGCAGTGTCCACGGCACTGAAGCTTTCTTT. It translates to CASSVHGTEAFF.

The rearrangement uses TRBV27 and TRBJ1-4, with TRBD1 identical over 8 bases. The CDR3 covers 16 residues. Trimming cost V 3 bases and J 1 base; bases outside gene matches: 4. Germline V lookup: CDR1 MNHEY, CDR2 SMNVEV (reference sequence). In DNA form, the CDR3 reads TGTGCCAGCAGTTTCTCCGGGACAGGAACTAATGAAAAACTGTTTTTT. Its translation: CASSFSGTGTNEKLFF. Looking up the rest from reference TRBV27 and TRBJ1-4 gives the full variable domain: EAQVTQNPRYLITVTGKKLTVTCSQNMNHEYMSWYRQDPGLGLRQIYYSMNVEVTDKGDVPEGYKVSRKEKRNFPLILESPSPNQTSLYFCASSFSGTGTNEKLFFGSGTQLSVL.

The genes are TRBV28 and TRBJ2-7; 9 bases fit TRBD1. Germline lookup yields CDR1 MDHEN and CDR2 SYDVKM. The CDR3 contains 15 residues. Trimming at V came to 3 bases and at J to 1 base, leaving 4 bases not matched to a gene. CDR3 in DNA: TGTGCCAGCAGTTTGTCCGGGACAGGGTCCTACGAGCAGTACTTC. Translating gives CASSLSGTGSYEQYF.

To note about this clone: At the DNA level, this CDR3 is encoded by other sequences in the same sample as well. The rearrangement joins TRBV7-9 to TRBJ2-3; 7 bases fit TRBD1. Germline V gene lookup returns CDR1 SEHNR and CDR2 FQNEAQ (reference sequence). Trimming at V came to 5 bases and at J to 4 bases, leaving 12 bases not matched to a gene. This CDR3 spans 16 amino acids. The CDR3 here is CASSQKLGQVADTQYF. The CDR3 DNA reads as TGTGCCAGCAGCCAAAAGCTCGGACAGGTGGCAGATACGCAGTATTTT.

The gene calls are TRBV7-9 and TRBJ1-4; 12 bases map to TRBD1. The V gene's germline CDR1 is SEHNR and CDR2 FQNEAQ (reference sequence). V was clipped by 5 bases and J by 7 bases; unmatched bases: 11. The CDR3 spans 17 residues. The CDR3 nucleotides are TGTGCCAGCAGCGGCCGGGACAGGGGGCGTTTTCGTGAAAAACTGTTTTTT. Protein sequence: CASSGRDRGRFREKLFF.

The rearrangement uses TRBV18 and TRBJ2-3; 7 bases line up with TRBD2. CDR1 and CDR2 (germline): KGHSH, LQKENI. CDR3 length: 19 amino acids. After removal of 3 bases from V and 1 base from J, the junction contained 16 bases not matched to a gene. The CDR3 bases are TGTGCCAGCTCACCCATTCCTCTTACTAGCGTCGGTCGCACAGATACGCAGTATTTT. It encodes CASSPIPLTSVGRTDTQYF.

This rearrangement joins TRBV25-1 to TRBJ2-1, with D uncertain. V was trimmed by 1 base and J by 0 bases, leaving 4 bases between them. CDR3 size: 14 residues. Per germline, CDR1 MGHDK and CDR2 SYGVNS. Here the CDR3 DNA reads TGTGCCAGCAGTGAATCAGTCTCCTACAATGAGCAGTTCTTC. It translates to CASSESVSYNEQFF.

V usage is TRBV7-2 and J usage is TRBJ2-7; a possible D gene is TRBD1 (5 bases). The V gene lost 3 bases and the J gene lost 7 bases, with 13 bases spanning the gap. CDR1 is SGHTA, CDR2 FQGNSA, per germline. The CDR3 runs 13 residues. CDR3 sequence reads: CASSLSGSGEQYF. In DNA, the CDR3 is TGTGCCAGCAGCTTGTCAGGGTCGGGTGAGCAGTACTTC.

The rearrangement uses TRBV13 and TRBJ2-1; D perhaps matches TRBD2 (5 bases). V gave up 3 bases and J gave up 8 bases, with 20 bases separating them. The CDR3 extends over 16 amino acids. Germline values: CDR1 PRHDT, CDR2 FYEKMQ (reference sequence). CDR3 residues: CASSFASGVVDHEQFF. The DNA of the CDR3 is TGTGCCAGCAGCTTTGCCTCCGGGGTGGTTGACCATGAGCAGTTCTTC.

V usage is TRBV29-1 and J usage is TRBJ2-7; D perhaps matches TRBD2 (5 bases). Germline loops: CDR1 SQVTM, CDR2 ANQGSEA. Trimming pared 1 base from V and 5 bases from J, leaving 18 bases between. This CDR3 has 15 amino acids. CDR3 in amino acids: CSVEGANGMIDEQYF. The CDR3 DNA sequence: TGCAGCGTTGAAGGGGCGAACGGGATGATCGACGAGCAGTACTTC.

J is TRBJ2-7 and V is TRBV10-3, with 12 positions matching TRBD2. Germline assignment: CDR1 ENHRY and CDR2 SYGVKD. Trimming at V came to 6 bases and at J to 2 bases, leaving 2 bases not matched to a gene. This CDR3 is 14 amino acids long. This chain's CDR3 is CAISSSGGAYEQYF. The CDR3 DNA follows: TGTGCCATCAGCTCTAGCGGGGGGGCCTACGAGCAGTACTTC.

The chain combines TRBV19 with TRBJ2-1; D not resolved. Germline V gives CDR1 LNHDA, CDR2 SQIVND (reference sequence). The CDR3 is made up of 11 amino acids. Between the trimmed V and J ends, which lost 1 base and 10 bases, there was a span of 5 bases. The CDR3 loop reads CASSIGQEQFF. In DNA form, the CDR3 reads TGTGCCAGTAGTATAGGGCAAGAGCAGTTCTTC.